This record concerns one T cell receptor (beta chain) sequence. Its specificity is not known. These data are taken from a study of T cell responses to AZD1222 COVID-19 vaccine. Study observations and caveats: Repertoires were collected only later (after the peak T cell response had occurred). The span of vaccine-associated CD4 TCRs extended across spike, with dominance at 160-218 and 743-854. Among spike-specific TCRs, nearly half reportedly target unmutated variant regions. Only 5 to 7 AZD1222 recipients were seropositive at baseline.

Assay: immunoSEQ multiplex PCR; the TCRdb copy retains only in-frame clones and omits some. The table lists over 60,000 clones, more than 75% of them singletons. The sample here was peripheral blood, taken 28 days after the second dose of the MenACWY control vaccine. The receptor's source is an adult who received the MenACWY meningococcal vaccine as a control.

The CDR3: CASSIRAGDTEAFF. CDR3 sequence (DNA): TGTGCCAGTAGTATCCGGGCGGGGGACACTGAAGCTTTCTTT. The V gene is TRBV19, the J gene TRBJ1-1; perhaps TRBD1 as D (5 bases). Germline CDR1 is LNHDA and CDR2 is SQIVND (reference sequence). The CDR3 is 14 amino acids. Trimming shortened V by 3 bases and J by 3 bases, and 11 bases separated the two germline ends.